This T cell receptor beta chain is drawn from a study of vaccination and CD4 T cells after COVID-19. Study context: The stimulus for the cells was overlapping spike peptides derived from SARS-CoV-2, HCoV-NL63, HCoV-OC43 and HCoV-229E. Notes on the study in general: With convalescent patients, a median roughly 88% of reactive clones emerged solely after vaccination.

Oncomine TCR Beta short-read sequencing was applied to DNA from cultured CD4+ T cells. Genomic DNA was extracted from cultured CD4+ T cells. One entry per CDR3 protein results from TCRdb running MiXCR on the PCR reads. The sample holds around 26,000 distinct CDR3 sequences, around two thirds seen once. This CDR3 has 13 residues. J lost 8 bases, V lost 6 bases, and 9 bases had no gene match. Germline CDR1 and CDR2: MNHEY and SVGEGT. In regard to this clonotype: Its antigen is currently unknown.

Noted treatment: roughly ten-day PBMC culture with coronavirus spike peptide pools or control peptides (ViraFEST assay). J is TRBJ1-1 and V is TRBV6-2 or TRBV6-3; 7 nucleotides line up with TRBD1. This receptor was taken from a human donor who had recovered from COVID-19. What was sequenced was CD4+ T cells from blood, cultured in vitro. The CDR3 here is CASRLGQVGEAFF. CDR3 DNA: TGTGCCAGCAGGCTAGGACAGGTCGGAGAAGCTTTCTTT.